The clone carrying this T cell receptor (beta chain) is a singleton in its sample. What it recognizes is unknown. Time point in this sample: newly diagnosed GD, antithyroid drugs for less than 3 months. With RNA extracted from PBMCs as input, the TCR library was made. A volume of approximately 9.8 milliliters of peripheral blood was collected in EDTA tubes. This specimen belongs to a study of regulatory T cells in long-lasting Graves disease. Study-level findings and limits: Those with persistent disease had in common more public clonotypes (about 3,000) than new patients (more than 900).

For TCR beta, libraries came from iRepertoire HTBI primers and Arm-PCR of CDR3 regions. A single record per CDR3 protein comes from TCRdb applying MiXCR to the multiplex PCR reads. Among 450,000 to 600,000 distinct CDR3 sequences listed, around 15% were seen once. CDR3 size: 17 residues. The V gene end was trimmed by 0 bases and the J gene end by 3 bases; junction bases not matched to a gene: 7. CDR1 DFQATT and CDR2 SNEGSKA come from the germline V gene (reference sequence). This sample was also put to use in a study of T cells in Graves' hyperthyroidism and ophthalmopathy.

The chain is built from TRBV20-1 and TRBJ2-3; the match to TRBD2 covers 12 bases. This TCR was sampled from a man aged 35 to 55 with Graves disease. The sample here was peripheral blood mononuclear cells (PBMCs), taken at new diagnosis, from a patient treated with antithyroid drugs. The CDR3: CSARDWASGRGTDTQYF. For the CDR3, the DNA is TGCAGTGCTAGAGATTGGGCTAGCGGGAGGGGAACAGATACGCAGTATTTT.